These 10 T cell receptor beta chains share one sample of origin, sequenced in a study of blood T cell repertoires in COVID-19. Sequencing was performed with immunoSEQ multiplex PCR; in TCRdb, only in-frame clones are kept and a portion is missing. Among about 110,000 clones listed, 70% to 90% were seen once. Sequencing input: peripheral blood. The origin of the receptors is a human donor in a cohort sampled during active COVID-19.

The genes are TRBV7-2 and TRBJ2-3; the match to TRBD2 covers 7 bases. Unmatched junction bases numbered 11, after V lost 3 bases and J lost 2 bases. Per germline, CDR1 SGHTA and CDR2 FQGNSA. This CDR3 is built from 17 residues. In DNA, the CDR3 is TGTGCCAGCAGCTTGAGGAGCGGGGTGAACCCCACAGATACGCAGTATTTT. Its protein is CASSLRSGVNPTDTQYF.

This clone was recorded only once. The gene calls are TRBV6-5 and TRBJ2-1; the match to TRBD1 covers 7 bases. The junction had 8 bases not matched to a gene; V was cut back by 5 bases and J by 7 bases. Germline assignment: CDR1 MNHEY and CDR2 SVGAGI. This CDR3 has 14 residues. In nucleotides, the CDR3 is TGTGCCAGCAGTAAGTCGACAGGGCGAAATGAGCAGTTCTTC. This translates into CASSKSTGRNEQFF.

For this clone: At one end the junction does not follow the germline gene, possibly because of a read error. The chain employs TRBV7-9 and TRBJ2-1; TRBD2 is a possible D gene (5 bases). Germline V CDR1 and CDR2: SEHNR, FQNEAQ (reference sequence). The CDR3 length is 15 residues. The CDR3 here is CVSSIPERSYNEQFF. As DNA, the CDR3 is TGTGTCAGCAGCATCCCGGAGCGGTCCTACAATGAGCAGTTCTTC. The full variable domain, completed using reference TRBV7-9 and TRBJ2-1, is DTGVSQNPRHKITKRGQNVTFRCDPISEHNRLYWYRQTLGQGPEFLTYFQNEAQLEKSRLLSDRFSAERPKGSFSTLEIQRTEQGDSAMYLCVSSIPERSYNEQFFGPGTRLTVL.

V gene TRBV7-2 combines with J gene TRBJ2-4; TRBD2 matches 8 bases. The V segment lost 0 bases and the J segment 7 bases; nucleotides outside the gene matches: 14. The CDR3 runs to 18 residues. Per the germline V gene, CDR1 is SGHTA and CDR2 is FQGNSA. Here the CDR3 reads CASSLARSGLGSGNIQYF. The CDR3 DNA sequence: TGTGCCAGCAGCTTAGCGCGGTCGGGACTAGGGTCCGGGAACATTCAGTACTTC.

The genes are TRBV10-3 and TRBJ1-1; D is undetermined. V gave up 0 bases and J gave up 3 bases, with 11 bases separating them. From germline, CDR1 is ENHRY and CDR2 SYGVKD. The CDR3 has 15 residues. Here the CDR3 reads CAISESEGSYTEAFF. The CDR3 nucleotides are TGTGCCATCAGTGAGTCTGAGGGTTCCTACACTGAAGCTTTCTTT.

V gene TRBV5-3 combines with J gene TRBJ2-7; 8 bases fit TRBD1. TRBV5-3 is flagged as an ORF with uncertain function. The CDR3 length is 17 residues. After removal of 4 bases from V and 2 bases from J, the junction contained 14 bases not matched to a gene. Written as DNA, the CDR3 is TGTGCCAGAAGCCTGTACCCTCTGGACAGGGCCCCCTACGAGCAGTACTTC. The encoded protein is CARSLYPLDRAPYEQYF.

The chain combines TRBV10-2 with TRBJ2-5; weak D call: TRBD2 (5 bases). CDR3 length: 11 residues. The germline V and J ends were trimmed by 8 bases and 4 bases, with 8 bases remaining between them. CDR1 and CDR2 (germline): WSHSY, SAAADI. CDR3 protein: CASAAGETQYF. Here the CDR3 DNA reads TGCGCCAGCGCGGCGGGAGAGACCCAGTACTTC.

The rearrangement joins TRBV19 to TRBJ1-1; D ambiguous. Between the trimmed V and J ends, which lost 9 bases and 4 bases, there was a span of 15 bases. Per germline, CDR1 LNHDA and CDR2 SQIVND (reference sequence). This CDR3 region has 13 residues. CDR3 in amino acids: CASQRGPGTEAFF. CDR3 DNA sequence: TGTGCCAGCCAACGTGGGCCAGGCACTGAAGCTTTCTTT.

The chain has TRBV5-5 and TRBJ2-1, with TRBD2 identical over 9 bases. V gave up 0 bases and J gave up 5 bases; unmatched junction bases: 0. CDR1 is SGHKS and CDR2 is YYEKEE in the germline V gene (reference sequence). The CDR3 has 14 amino acids. DNA of the CDR3: TGTGCCAGCAGCTTGGGCGGGGGGGACAATGAGCAGTTCTTC. This codes for CASSLGGGDNEQFF.

The chain recombines TRBV24-1 with TRBJ1-5; 8 bases are a match to TRBD1. The J segment lost 6 bases and the V segment lost 3 bases, leaving 9 bases of the junction unmatched. Germline-derived CDR1 and CDR2 are KGHDR and SFDVKD. The CDR3 spans 16 residues. The CDR3 bases are TGTGCCACCAGTGATCCTCAACAGGGGGTCGGTCAGCCCCAGCATTTT. Translation: CATSDPQQGVGQPQHF.